This T cell receptor beta chain was retrieved from a study of OX40 agonist ivuxolimab in advanced cancers. CDR3 length equals 14 residues. Germline CDR1 SGDLS, CDR2 YYNGEE. V shed 2 bases and J 11 bases; nucleotides not matched to a gene: 7. Study results and caveats: Also present in some nonresponders was a low level of normalized T-cell clonal expansion. Relatively little clonal expansion, among the lowest observed, appeared in partial responders at 0.1-3.0 mg/kg. Antigens targeted by the expanded peripheral T cells were not determined.

Assay: immunoSEQ multiplex PCR; the TCRdb copy retains only in-frame clones and omits some. Among approximately 64,000 clones listed, around 83% were seen once. Regarding this clone: Its antigen is unidentified.

The chain is built from TRBV9 and TRBJ1-6; 7 nucleotides match TRBD1. The sequenced sample was CD4+ or CD8+ T cells sorted from blood, obtained in a trial of the OX40 agonist ivuxolimab. This TCR derives from an adult with an advanced solid tumor such as melanoma, head and neck, liver or kidney cancer. As DNA, the CDR3 is TGTGCCAGCAGCGTGGGGTCAGGGGGTACACCCCTCCACTTT. Translated: CASSVGSGGTPLHF. Supplemented by reference TRBV9 and TRBJ1-6, the full variable domain reads DSGVTQTPKHLITATGQRVTLRCSPRSGDLSVYWYQQSLDQGLQFLIQYYNGEERAKGNILERFSAQQFPDLHSELNLSSLELGDSALYFCASSVGSGGTPLHFGNGTRLTVT.